The present entry profiles one T cell receptor (beta chain) with its context. The record originates from a study of shared clonotypes between healthy human individuals. This CDR3 is 15 amino acids long. Germline lookup yields CDR1 KGHSH and CDR2 LQKENI. The V and J ends lost 1 base and 0 bases respectively, with 9 bases between them. Assay: immunoSEQ multiplex PCR; the TCRdb copy retains only in-frame clones and omits some. The repertoire holds about 2.4 million clones, with more than 90% as singletons. This clonotype originated in a young man in good health. Sequencing was carried out using naive CD4+ T cells sorted from blood. This sample's subset: CD45RA+ positively selected. The gene calls are TRBV18 and TRBJ2-5; D uncertain. CDR3 nucleotide sequence: TGTGCCAGCTCACCACAGACCGGACACCAAGAGACCCAGTACTTC. This codes for CASSPQTGHQETQYF. Full variable domain (missing parts from reference TRBV18 and TRBJ2-5): NAGVMQNPRHLVRRRGQEARLRCSPMKGHSHVYWYRQLPEEGLKFMVYLQKENIIDESGMPKERFSAEFPKEGPSILRIQQVVRGDSAAYFCASSPQTGHQETQYFGPGTRLLVL.